The 6 T cell receptor beta chains listed next were all sequenced from one sample in a study of CD8 T cells in Susac syndrome. cDNA came from roughly 0.53 to 1 ug RNA primed by random hexamers. TCRdb re-called the immunoSEQ multiplex PCR reads through MiXCR, storing one row per CDR3 protein. Of 120,000 to 150,000 distinct CDR3 sequences listed, approximately 95% are singletons. Sequenced: CD4+ T cells from PBMCs. The receptors originated from a human donor with multiple sclerosis.

This clonotype was counted between two and nine times. The gene calls are TRBV11-2 and TRBJ1-5; no reliable D call. Germline V gives CDR1 SGHAT, CDR2 FQNNGV. V was trimmed by 5 bases and J by 2 bases, leaving 10 bases between them. This CDR3 spans 14 amino acids. CDR3 DNA: TGTGCCAGCAGCCAACGAGGTGGCAATCAGCCCCAGCATTTT. This gives the protein CASSQRGGNQPQHF.

The genes are TRBV6-9 and TRBJ1-5; TRBD1 matches 8 bases. The CDR3 has 20 residues. CDR1 and CDR2 from the germline V gene are MNHGY and SVAAGI. J lost 0 bases, V lost 8 bases, and 21 bases had no gene match. CDR3 DNA: TGTGCCAGCCTTTTTACAACCGGGACAGGTCTCAGTTATAGCAATCAGCCCCAGCATTTT. Translating gives CASLFTTGTGLSYSNQPQHF.

The chain has TRBV29-1 and TRBJ1-2; 8 bases align to TRBD1. CDR3 size: 13 residues. The trim removed 0 bases at V and 8 bases at J, leaving 5 bases unmatched. Germline loops: CDR1 SQVTM, CDR2 ANQGSEA. The CDR3: CSVEDSRGQGYTF. DNA for the CDR3: TGCAGCGTTGAAGATAGCAGGGGGCAAGGCTACACCTTC.

The V and J genes are TRBV5-1 and TRBJ2-1; 7 bases line up with TRBD2. J was trimmed by 7 bases and V by 3 bases; bases with no gene match: 10. The CDR3 length is 15 residues. Germline V gene data show CDR1 as SGHRS and CDR2 as YFSETQ. The CDR3 sequence: CASSWGLAVSNEQFF. The CDR3 nucleotides read TGCGCCAGCAGCTGGGGCCTAGCGGTTAGTAATGAGCAGTTCTTC.

The V call is TRBV7-9, the J call TRBJ2-7, with a possible D match to TRBD2 (5 bases). The CDR3 contains 16 residues. From germline, CDR1 is SEHNR and CDR2 FQNEAQ (reference sequence). V lost 5 bases to trimming and J lost 0 bases, with 17 bases between them. DNA of the CDR3: TGTGCCAGCAGCCCCTCAAAATCGGGGTTCTCCTACGAGCAGTACTTC. It yields the protein CASSPSKSGFSYEQYF.

The J gene is TRBJ2-7, the V gene TRBV7-9; 10 nucleotides match TRBD2. J lost 6 bases, V lost 5 bases, and 7 bases had no gene match. This CDR3 has 14 residues. Per germline, CDR1 SEHNR and CDR2 FQNEAQ (reference sequence). This CDR3 reads CASSPPGLATEQYF. CDR3 DNA: TGTGCCAGCAGCCCTCCGGGACTAGCGACCGAGCAGTACTTC.